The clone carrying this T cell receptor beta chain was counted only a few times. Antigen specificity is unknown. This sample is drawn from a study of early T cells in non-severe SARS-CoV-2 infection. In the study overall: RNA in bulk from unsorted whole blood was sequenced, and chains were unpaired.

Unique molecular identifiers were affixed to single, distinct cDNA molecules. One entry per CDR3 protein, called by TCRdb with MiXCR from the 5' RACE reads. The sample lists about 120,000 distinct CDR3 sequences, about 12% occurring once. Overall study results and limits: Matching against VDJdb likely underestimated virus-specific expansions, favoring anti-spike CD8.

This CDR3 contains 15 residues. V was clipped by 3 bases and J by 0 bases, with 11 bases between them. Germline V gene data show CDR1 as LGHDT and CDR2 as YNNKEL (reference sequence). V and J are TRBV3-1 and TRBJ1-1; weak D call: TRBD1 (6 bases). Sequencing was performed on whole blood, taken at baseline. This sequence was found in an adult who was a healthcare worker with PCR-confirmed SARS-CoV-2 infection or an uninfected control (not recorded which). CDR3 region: CASSQFTGMNTEAFF. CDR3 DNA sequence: TGTGCCAGCAGCCAGTTCACAGGGATGAACACTGAAGCTTTCTTT.